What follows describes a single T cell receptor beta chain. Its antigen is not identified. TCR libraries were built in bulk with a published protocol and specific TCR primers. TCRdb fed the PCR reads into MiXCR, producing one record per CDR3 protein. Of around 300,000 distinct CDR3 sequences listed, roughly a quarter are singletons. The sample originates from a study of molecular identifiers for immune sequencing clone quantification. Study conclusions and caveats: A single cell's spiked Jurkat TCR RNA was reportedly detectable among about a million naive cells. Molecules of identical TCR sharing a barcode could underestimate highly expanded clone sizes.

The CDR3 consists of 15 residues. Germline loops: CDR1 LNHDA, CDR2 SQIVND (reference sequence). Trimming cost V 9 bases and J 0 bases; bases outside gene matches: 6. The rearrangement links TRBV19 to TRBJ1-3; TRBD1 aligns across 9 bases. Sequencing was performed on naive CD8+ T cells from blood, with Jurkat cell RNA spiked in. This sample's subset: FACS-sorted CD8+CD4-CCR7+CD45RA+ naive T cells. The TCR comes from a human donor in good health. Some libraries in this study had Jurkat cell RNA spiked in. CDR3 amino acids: CASYGQGISGNTIYF. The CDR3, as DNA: TGTGCCAGCTACGGACAGGGGATCTCTGGAAACACCATATATTTT. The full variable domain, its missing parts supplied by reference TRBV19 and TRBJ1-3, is DGGITQSPKYLFRKEGQNVTLSCEQNLNHDAMYWYRQDPGQGLRLIYYSQIVNDFQKGDIAEGYSVSREKKESFPLTVTSAQKNPTAFYLCASYGQGISGNTIYFGEGSWLTVV.